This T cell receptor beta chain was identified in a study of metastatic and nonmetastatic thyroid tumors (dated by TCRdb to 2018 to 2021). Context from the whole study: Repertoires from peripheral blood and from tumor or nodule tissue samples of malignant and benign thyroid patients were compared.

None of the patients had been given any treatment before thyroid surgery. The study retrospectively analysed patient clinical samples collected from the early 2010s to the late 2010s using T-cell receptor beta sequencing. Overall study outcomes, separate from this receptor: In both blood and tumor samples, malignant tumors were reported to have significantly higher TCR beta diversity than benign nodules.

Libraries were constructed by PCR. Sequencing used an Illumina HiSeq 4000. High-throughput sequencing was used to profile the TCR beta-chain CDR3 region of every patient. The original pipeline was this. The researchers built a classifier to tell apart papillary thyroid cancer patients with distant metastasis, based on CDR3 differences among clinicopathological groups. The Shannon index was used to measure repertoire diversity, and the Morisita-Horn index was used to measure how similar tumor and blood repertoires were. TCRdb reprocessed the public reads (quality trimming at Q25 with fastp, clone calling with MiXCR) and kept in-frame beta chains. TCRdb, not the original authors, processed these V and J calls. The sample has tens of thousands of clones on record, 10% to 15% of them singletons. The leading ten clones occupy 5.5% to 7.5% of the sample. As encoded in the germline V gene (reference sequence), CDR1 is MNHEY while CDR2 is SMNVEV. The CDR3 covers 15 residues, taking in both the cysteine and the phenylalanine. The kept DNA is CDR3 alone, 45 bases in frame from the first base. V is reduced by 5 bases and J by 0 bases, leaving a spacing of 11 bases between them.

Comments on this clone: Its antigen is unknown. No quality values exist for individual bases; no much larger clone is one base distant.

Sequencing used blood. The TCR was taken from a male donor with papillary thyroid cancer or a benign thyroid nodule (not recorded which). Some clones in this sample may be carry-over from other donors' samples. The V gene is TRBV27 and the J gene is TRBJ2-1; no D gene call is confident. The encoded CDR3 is CASSIPLSSYNEQFF. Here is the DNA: TGTGCCAGCAGTATTCCGCTCAGCTCCTACAATGAGCAGTTCTTC.